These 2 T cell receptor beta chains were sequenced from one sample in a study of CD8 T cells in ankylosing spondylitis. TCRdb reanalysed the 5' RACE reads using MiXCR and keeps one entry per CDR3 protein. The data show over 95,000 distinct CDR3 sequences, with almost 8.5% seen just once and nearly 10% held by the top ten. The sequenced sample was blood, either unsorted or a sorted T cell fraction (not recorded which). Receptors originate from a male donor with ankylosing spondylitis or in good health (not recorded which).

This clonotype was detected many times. This CDR3 is CASSFAEKLFF. As DNA, the CDR3 is TGTGCCAGCAGCTTCGCGGAAAAACTGTTTTTT. This chain uses TRBV5-6 with TRBJ1-4; D unclear. The CDR3 spans 11 residues. Germline CDR1 is SGHDT and CDR2 is YYEEEE. The V gene lost 2 bases and the J gene lost 8 bases, with 4 bases spanning the gap.

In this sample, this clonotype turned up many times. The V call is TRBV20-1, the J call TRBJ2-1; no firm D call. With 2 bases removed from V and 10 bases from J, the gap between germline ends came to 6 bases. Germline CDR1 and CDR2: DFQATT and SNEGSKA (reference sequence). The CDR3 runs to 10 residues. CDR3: CSARQEEQFF. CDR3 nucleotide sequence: TGCAGTGCTAGACAGGAAGAGCAGTTCTTC.